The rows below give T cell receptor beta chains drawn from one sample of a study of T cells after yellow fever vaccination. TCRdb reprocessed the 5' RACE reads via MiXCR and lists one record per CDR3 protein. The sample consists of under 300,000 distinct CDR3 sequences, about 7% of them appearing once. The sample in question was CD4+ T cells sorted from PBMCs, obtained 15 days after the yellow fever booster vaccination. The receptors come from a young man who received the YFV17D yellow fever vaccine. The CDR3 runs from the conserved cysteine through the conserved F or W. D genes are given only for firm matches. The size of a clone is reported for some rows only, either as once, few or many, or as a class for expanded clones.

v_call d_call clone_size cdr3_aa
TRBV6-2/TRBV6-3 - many CASTQSYEQYF
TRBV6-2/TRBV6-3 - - CASGAQPQHF
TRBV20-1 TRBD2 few CSAAGGGQNVYEQYF
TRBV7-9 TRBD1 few CASKGTGYNQPQHF
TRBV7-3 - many CAKTTGNFDEQYF
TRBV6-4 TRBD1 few CASSDGTDLLPGSYTF
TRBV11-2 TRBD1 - CASSSGTGVSGANVLTF
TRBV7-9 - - CASGEGGYGYTF
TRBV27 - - CASSLGRGIGGYTF
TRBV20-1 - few CSASSDSMSEQYF
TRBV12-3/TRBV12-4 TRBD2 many CASSLGAGGGETQYF
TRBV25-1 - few CASSAPRPVTGELFF
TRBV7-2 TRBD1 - CASSTTFNRGEFF
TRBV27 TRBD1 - CASSLPPGQGGNSPLHF
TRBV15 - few CATSRDPPGAGELFF
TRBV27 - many CASSSSTGGLETQYF
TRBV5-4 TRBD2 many CASSPGTSGSNQETQYF
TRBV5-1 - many CASSLVQGNTGELFF
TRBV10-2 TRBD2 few CASAGTSGTDTQYF
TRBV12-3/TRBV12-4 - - CASRAIYEQYF